The rows below give T cell receptor beta chains drawn from one sample of a study of T cell repertoires in cytomegalovirus infection. TCRdb reanalysed the reads using MiXCR and keeps one entry per CDR3 protein. The data show roughly 500,000 distinct CDR3 sequences, more than 15% seen once. The sequenced sample was CD8+ T cells from PBMCs. These receptors were obtained from a human donor in good health (CMV status not recorded). Some clones in this sample may be carry-over from other donors' samples. CDR3s include the opening cysteine and the closing phenylalanine or tryptophan.

cdr3_aa cdr3_length j_call v_call
CASSFSGQYNEQFF 14 TRBJ2-1 TRBV27
CASSLTLGRANTEAFF 16 TRBJ1-1 TRBV11-2
CATSSRLSYNEQFF 14 TRBJ2-1 TRBV15
CASSYSGTGYNEQFF 15 TRBJ2-1 TRBV6-5
CAISGQGVSGNTIYF 15 TRBJ1-3 TRBV10-3
CASTAASGMGETQYF 15 TRBJ2-5 TRBV9
CASSFSWGSGEQYF 14 TRBJ2-7 TRBV19
CASSLLMGETQYF 13 TRBJ2-5 TRBV7-7
CSARVRTESYEQYF 14 TRBJ2-7 TRBV20-1
CASSPGTSGKKWDEQFF 17 TRBJ2-1 TRBV11-3
CASSATGSVEAFF 13 TRBJ1-1 TRBV11-3
CASSNRQGGLPWEQYF 16 TRBJ2-7 TRBV7-2
CASSYPPGAHSYNEQFF 17 TRBJ2-1 TRBV7-9
CATSDPTSYEQFF 13 TRBJ2-1 TRBV24-1
CASSQSGIDYNEQFF 15 TRBJ2-1 TRBV3-1
CASSQVSLAGAHYNEQFF 18 TRBJ2-1 TRBV3-1
CASRLGTGSYEQYF 14 TRBJ2-7 TRBV14
CASSRWGTEAFF 12 TRBJ1-1 TRBV6-5
CASSIAPSGREQFF 14 TRBJ2-1 TRBV19
CASSLDKRPHQPQHF 15 TRBJ1-5 TRBV7-2
CASSAINEQFF 11 TRBJ2-1 TRBV7-9
CASGLAGGFETQYF 14 TRBJ2-5 TRBV19
CASKQDRIQETQYF 14 TRBJ2-5 TRBV27
CASSLVTGTVYGYTF 15 TRBJ1-2 TRBV7-9
CASSQALAVQYEQYF 15 TRBJ2-7 TRBV4-1
CASSSSSGRVHEQYF 15 TRBJ2-7 TRBV7-9
CASSPKTALNTEAFF 15 TRBJ1-1 TRBV6-6
CASSYGGRGYNEQFF 15 TRBJ2-1 TRBV27
CASSQDSGGVNEQFF 15 TRBJ2-1 TRBV4-1
CASRTRDSPNEQFF 14 TRBJ2-1 TRBV6-6
CASSLEGTQYF 11 TRBJ2-5 TRBV7-8
CASSQGSGGAYNEQFF 16 TRBJ2-1 TRBV3-1
CAISETSGSLGEQFF 15 TRBJ2-1 TRBV10-3
CAWRSGQSYEQYF 13 TRBJ2-7 TRBV30
CASSESTSLYEQYF 14 TRBJ2-7 TRBV25-1
CASSPRGFSNQPQHF 15 TRBJ1-5 TRBV19
CASRLAQGLTYEQYF 15 TRBJ2-7 TRBV27
CASKDSHTEAFF 12 TRBJ1-1 TRBV19
CASSGGVGREQYF 13 TRBJ2-7 TRBV7-7
CASSRKGGGARDTEAFF 17 TRBJ1-1 TRBV23-1
CASSYDKSSYNEQFF 15 TRBJ2-1 TRBV5-6
CARRDMLTGELFF 13 TRBJ2-2 TRBV19
CASTLYNKQFF 11 TRBJ2-1 TRBV5-1